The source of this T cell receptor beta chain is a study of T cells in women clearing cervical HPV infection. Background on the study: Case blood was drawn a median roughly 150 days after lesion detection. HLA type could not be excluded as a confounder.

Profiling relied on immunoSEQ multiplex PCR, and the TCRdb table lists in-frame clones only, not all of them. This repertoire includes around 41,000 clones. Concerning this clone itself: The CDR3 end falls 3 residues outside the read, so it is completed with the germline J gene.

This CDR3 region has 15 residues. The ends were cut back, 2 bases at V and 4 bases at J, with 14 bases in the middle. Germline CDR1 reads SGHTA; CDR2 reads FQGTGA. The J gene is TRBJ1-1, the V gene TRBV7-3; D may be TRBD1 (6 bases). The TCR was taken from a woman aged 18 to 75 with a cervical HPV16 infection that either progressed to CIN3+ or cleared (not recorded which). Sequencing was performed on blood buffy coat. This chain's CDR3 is CASSLGGGGATEAFF. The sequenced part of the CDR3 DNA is TGTGCCAGCAGCTTAGGGGGGGGCGGGGCCACTGAA.